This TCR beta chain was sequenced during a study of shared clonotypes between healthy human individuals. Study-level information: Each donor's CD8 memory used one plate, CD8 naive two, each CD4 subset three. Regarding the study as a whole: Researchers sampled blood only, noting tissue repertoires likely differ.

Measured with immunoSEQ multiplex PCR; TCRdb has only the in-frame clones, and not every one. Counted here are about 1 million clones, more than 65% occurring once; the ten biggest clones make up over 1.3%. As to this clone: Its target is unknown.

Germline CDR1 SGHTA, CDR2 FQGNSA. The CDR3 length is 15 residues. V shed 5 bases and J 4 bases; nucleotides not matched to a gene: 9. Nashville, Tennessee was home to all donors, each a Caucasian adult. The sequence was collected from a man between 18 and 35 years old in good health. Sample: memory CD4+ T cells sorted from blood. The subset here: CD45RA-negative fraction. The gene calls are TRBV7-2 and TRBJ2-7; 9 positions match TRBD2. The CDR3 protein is CASSPTGTSHYEQYF. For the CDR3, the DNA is TGTGCCAGCAGCCCGACCGGGACTAGCCATTACGAGCAGTACTTC.